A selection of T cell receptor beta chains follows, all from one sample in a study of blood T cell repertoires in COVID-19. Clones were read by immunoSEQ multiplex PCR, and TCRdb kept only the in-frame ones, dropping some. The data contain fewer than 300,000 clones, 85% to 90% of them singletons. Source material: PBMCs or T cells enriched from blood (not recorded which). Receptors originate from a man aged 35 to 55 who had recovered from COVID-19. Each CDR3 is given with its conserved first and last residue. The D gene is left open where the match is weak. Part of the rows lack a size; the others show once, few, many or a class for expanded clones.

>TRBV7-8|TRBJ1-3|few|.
CASSLGYSRNTIYF
TGTGCCAGCAGCTTAGGGTACAGCCGAAACACCATATATTTT
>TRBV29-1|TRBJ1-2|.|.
CSVPTGANYGYTF
TGCAGCGTCCCGACGGGAGCTAACTATGGCTACACCTTC
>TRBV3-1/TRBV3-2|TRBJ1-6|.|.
CASSHLNRDRSPLHF
TGTGCCAGCAGCCACCTTAACAGGGATCGCTCACCCCTCCACTTT
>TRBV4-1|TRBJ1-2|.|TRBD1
CASSPGQGPNYGYTF
TGCGCCAGCAGCCCCGGACAGGGACCTAACTATGGCTACACCTTC
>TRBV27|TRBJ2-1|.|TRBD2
CASSKSGRAYNEQFF
TGTGCCAGCAGTAAGAGCGGGAGGGCCTACAATGAGCAGTTCTTC
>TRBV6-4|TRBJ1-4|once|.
CAPGKAFATNEKLFF
TGTGCCCCAGGGAAAGCCTTTGCAACTAATGAAAAACTGTTTTTT
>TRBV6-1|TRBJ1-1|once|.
CASSASLGGQQVNTEAFF
TGTGCCAGCAGTGCTAGCTTGGGTGGACAGCAAGTGAACACTGAAGCTTTCTTT
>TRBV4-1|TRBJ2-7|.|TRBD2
CASSQGAGGDFHEQYF
TGCGCCAGCAGCCAAGGGGCGGGGGGCGATTTCCACGAGCAGTACTTC
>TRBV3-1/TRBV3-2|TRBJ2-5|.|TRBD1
CASSQRSGGGLETQYF
TGTGCCAGCAGCCAACGGTCAGGGGGCGGGTTGGAGACCCAGTACTTC
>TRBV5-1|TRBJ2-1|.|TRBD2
CASSPGVAGGNEQFF
TGCGCCAGCAGCCCAGGGGTAGCGGGAGGCAATGAGCAGTTCTTC
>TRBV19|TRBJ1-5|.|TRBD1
CASSNNRGGSNQPQHF
TGTGCCAGTAGTAATAACAGGGGGGGTAGCAATCAGCCCCAGCATTTT
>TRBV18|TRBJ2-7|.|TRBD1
CASSPRDRGPYEQYF
TGTGCCAGCTCACCCCGGGACAGGGGGCCCTACGAGCAGTACTTC
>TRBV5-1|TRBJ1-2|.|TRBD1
CASSSTPGQDYGYTF
TGCGCCAGCAGCTCCACCCCGGGACAGGACTATGGCTACACCTTC
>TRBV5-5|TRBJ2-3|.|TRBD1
CASSIPGQGYTDTQYF
TGTGCCAGCAGCATCCCGGGACAGGGATACACAGATACGCAGTATTTT
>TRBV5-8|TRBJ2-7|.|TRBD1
CASSPRGTGLYEQYF
TGTGCCAGCAGCCCCCGGGGGACAGGGCTATACGAGCAGTACTTC
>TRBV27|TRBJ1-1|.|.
CASSLNRVNTEAFF
TGTGCCAGCAGTTTAAACAGGGTAAACACTGAAGCTTTCTTT
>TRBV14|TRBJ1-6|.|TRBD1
CASSPWDRENSPLHF
TGTGCCAGCAGCCCCTGGGACAGGGAGAATTCACCCCTCCACTTT
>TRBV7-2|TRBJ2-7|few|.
CASSLNRQYYEQYF
TGTGCCAGCAGCTTAAACAGACAGTACTACGAGCAGTACTTC
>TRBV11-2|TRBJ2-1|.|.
CASSSRQGGNEQFF
TGTGCCAGCAGCTCGCGACAAGGGGGCAATGAGCAGTTCTTC
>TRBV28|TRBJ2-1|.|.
CASSLAGPYNEQFF
TGTGCCAGCAGTTTGGCGGGTCCTTACAATGAGCAGTTCTTC
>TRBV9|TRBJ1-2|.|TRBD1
CASSARDSPYGYTF
TGTGCCAGCAGCGCCCGGGACAGCCCCTATGGCTACACCTTC
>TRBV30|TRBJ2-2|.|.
CAWFTGLRRGELFF
TGTGCCTGGTTCACGGGCCTGAGGAGGGGGGAGCTGTTTTTT
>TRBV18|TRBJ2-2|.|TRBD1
CASSAARATGIIGELFF
TGTGCCAGCTCAGCGGCACGAGCGACAGGGATAATCGGGGAGCTGTTTTTT
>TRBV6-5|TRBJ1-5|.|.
CASSYAGAGQPQHF
TGTGCCAGCAGTTATGCAGGTGCCGGTCAGCCCCAGCATTTT
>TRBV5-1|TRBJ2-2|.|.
CASTLGGAEELFF
TGCGCCAGCACCTTGGGGGGCGCCGAGGAGCTGTTTTTT
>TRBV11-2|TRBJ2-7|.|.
CASSLDNEQYF
TGTGCCAGCAGCTTAGACAACGAGCAGTACTTC
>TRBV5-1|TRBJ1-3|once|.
CASSLAGMGNTIYF
TGCGCCAGCAGCTTGGCGGGGATGGGGAACACCATATATTTT
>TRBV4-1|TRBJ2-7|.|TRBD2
CASSPPEREFHEQYF
TGCGCCAGCAGCCCCCCGGAGCGGGAATTCCACGAGCAGTACTTC
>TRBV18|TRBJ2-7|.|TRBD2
CASSPPVLSRGGHEQYF
TGTGCCAGCTCACCACCGGTTCTCTCGCGGGGGGGCCACGAGCAGTACTTC
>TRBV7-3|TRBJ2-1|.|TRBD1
CASSPGQDYNEQFF
TGTGCCAGCAGTCCTGGACAGGATTACAATGAGCAGTTCTTC
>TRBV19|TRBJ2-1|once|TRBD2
CASSEAGTSYNEQFF
TGTGCCAGTAGTGAAGCGGGAACTTCCTACAATGAGCAGTTCTTC
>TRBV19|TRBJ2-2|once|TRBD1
CASIGQAANTGELFF
TGTGCCAGTATAGGACAGGCCGCGAACACCGGGGAGCTGTTTTTT
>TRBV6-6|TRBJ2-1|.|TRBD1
CASSRDRGNDEQFF
TGTGCCAGCAGTCGGGACAGGGGGAATGATGAGCAGTTCTTC
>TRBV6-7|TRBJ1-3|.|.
CASSRRGQRRTPSGNTIYF
TGTGCCAGCAGTCGCCGCGGACAGCGCAGAACCCCCTCTGGAAACACCATATATTTT
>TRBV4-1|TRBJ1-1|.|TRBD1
CASRRTGSGTEAFF
TGCGCCAGCAGACGGACAGGGTCGGGCACTGAAGCTTTCTTT
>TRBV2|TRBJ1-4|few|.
CASNWGGRAEEKLFF
TGTGCCAGCAACTGGGGAGGTCGGGCAGAGGAAAAACTGTTTTTT
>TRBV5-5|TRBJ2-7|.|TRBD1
CASSPAWDRHYEQYF
TGTGCCAGCAGCCCGGCCTGGGACAGACATTACGAGCAGTACTTC
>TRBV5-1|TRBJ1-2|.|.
CASSLEGGTNYGYTF
TGCGCCAGCAGCTTGGAGGGAGGAACTAACTATGGCTACACCTTC
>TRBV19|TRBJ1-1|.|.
CASRSGTTNTEAFF
TGTGCCAGTAGATCCGGGACAACGAACACTGAAGCTTTCTTT
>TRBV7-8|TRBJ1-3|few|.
CASSLLGNTIYF
TGTGCCAGCAGCTTGTTAGGAAACACCATATATTTT
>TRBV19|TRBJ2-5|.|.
CASGGGGRETQYF
TGTGCCAGTGGGGGAGGAGGTCGGGAGACCCAGTACTTC
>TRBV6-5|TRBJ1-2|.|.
CASTSPDTGNYGYTF
TGTGCCAGCACTTCGCCCGATACGGGGAACTATGGCTACACCTTC